These 7 T cell receptor beta chains share one sample of origin, sequenced in a study of technical replicates of blood from a few donors. Assay: immunoSEQ multiplex PCR; the TCRdb copy retains only in-frame clones and omits some. Among 75,000 to 85,000 clones listed, around four fifths were seen once. Sequences were obtained from PBMCs. The receptors derive from a human donor in good health. Some clones in this sample may be carry-over from other donors' samples.

The chain links TRBV28 to TRBJ1-1, with TRBD1 matching over 9 bases. J lost 11 bases, V lost 1 base, and 17 bases had no gene match. The CDR3 sequence is 17 residues long. In germline, CDR1 is MDHEN, CDR2 SYDVKM. The DNA for the CDR3 is TGTGCCAGCAGTTTATTTGGTATAACAGGGGGCCCTGAGTGTGCTTTCTTT. Translating it yields CASSLFGITGGPECAFF.

The chain joins TRBV5-4 to TRBJ1-2, with 7 bases matching TRBD1. Losses at the gene ends were 0 bases for V and 7 bases for J; bases not matched to a gene: 6. This CDR3 is 14 amino acids long. The V gene's germline CDR1 is SGHNT and CDR2 YYREEE (reference sequence). The CDR3 is CASSLETGLRGYTF. The CDR3 DNA follows: TGTGCCAGCAGCTTGGAGACAGGGCTTCGTGGCTACACCTTC.

The V gene is TRBV5-1, the J gene TRBJ2-5; 8 bases are shared with TRBD2. Germline CDR1 SGHRS, CDR2 YFSETQ. The CDR3 is 15 amino acids. The J segment lost 7 bases and the V segment lost 4 bases, leaving 12 bases of the junction unmatched. The CDR3 DNA reads TGCGCCAGCAGCATGGTCGGGGGGGTCGCGATGACCCAGTACTTC. It codes for CASSMVGGVAMTQYF.

The chain joins TRBV5-6 to TRBJ2-1; the match to TRBD2 covers 14 bases. Germline V gives CDR1 SGHDT, CDR2 YYEEEE. V was pared by 3 bases and J by 9 bases, with 2 bases of the junction left unmatched. This CDR3 has 14 residues. The CDR3 nucleotides are TGTGCCAGCAGCTGGGGACTAGCGGGGGCTGAGCAGTTCTTC. It translates to CASSWGLAGAEQFF.

This clone was observed a handful of times. The V gene is TRBV10-3, the J gene TRBJ1-1, with a possible D match to TRBD1 (6 bases). Deletions cut 6 bases from V and 4 bases from J, with 9 bases between. Germline CDR1 reads ENHRY; CDR2 reads SYGVKD. This CDR3 has 12 amino acids. In DNA, the CDR3 is TGTGCCATCAGCCTCAGGGGCACTGAAGCTTTCTTT. It yields the protein CAISLRGTEAFF.

A note on this clone: Compared with germline, one end of the junction differs, possibly owing to a read error. This chain connects TRBV18 to TRBJ1-1; no firm D call. Germline CDR1 and CDR2: KGHSH and LQKENI. This CDR3 comprises 14 residues. CDR3 residues: CASSPQHTKPDAFF. In DNA, the CDR3 is TGTGCCAGCTCACCACAGCATACTAAGCCTGACGCTTTCTTT. Looking up the rest from reference TRBV18 and TRBJ1-1 gives the full variable domain: NAGVMQNPRHLVRRRGQEARLRCSPMKGHSHVYWYRQLPEEGLKFMVYLQKENIIDESGMPKERFSAEFPKEGPSILRIQQVVRGDSAAYFCASSPQHTKPDAFFGQGTRLTVV.

The gene calls are TRBV4-3 and TRBJ2-5, with TRBD2 matching 11 bases. J was trimmed by 5 bases and V by 5 bases; bases with no gene match: 7. Per the germline V gene, CDR1 is LGHNA and CDR2 is YSLEER. CDR3 size: 15 residues. The CDR3 loop reads CASSYSGGGGETQYF. In DNA form, the CDR3 reads TGCGCCAGCAGCTATAGCGGGGGGGGCGGGGAGACCCAGTACTTC.